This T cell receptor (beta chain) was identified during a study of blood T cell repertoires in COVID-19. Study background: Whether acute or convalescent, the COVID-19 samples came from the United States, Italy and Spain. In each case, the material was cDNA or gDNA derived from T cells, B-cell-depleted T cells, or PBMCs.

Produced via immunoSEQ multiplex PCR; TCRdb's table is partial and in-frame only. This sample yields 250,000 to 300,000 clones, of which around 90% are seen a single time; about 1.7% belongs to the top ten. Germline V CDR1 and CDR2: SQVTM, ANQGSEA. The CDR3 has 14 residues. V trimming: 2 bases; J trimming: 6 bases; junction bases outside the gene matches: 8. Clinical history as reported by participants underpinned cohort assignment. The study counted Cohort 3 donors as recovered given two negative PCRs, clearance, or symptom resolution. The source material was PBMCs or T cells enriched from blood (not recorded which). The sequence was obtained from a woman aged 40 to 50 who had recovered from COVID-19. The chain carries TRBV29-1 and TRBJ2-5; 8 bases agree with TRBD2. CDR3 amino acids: CSVEPRGGKKTQYF. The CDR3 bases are TGCAGCGTTGAACCCCGGGGGGGTAAAAAGACCCAGTACTTC. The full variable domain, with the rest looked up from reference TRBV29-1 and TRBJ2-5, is SAVISQKPSRDICQRGTSLTIQCQVDSQVTMMFWYRQQPGQSLTLIATANQGSEATYESGFVIDKFPISRPNLTFSTLTVSNMSPEDSSIYLCSVEPRGGKKTQYFGPGTRLLVL.